The clone carrying this T cell receptor beta chain was counted ten times or more. The entry originates in a study of neurological immune-mediated disorders. In germline, CDR1 is LNHDA, CDR2 SQIVND (reference sequence). V was shortened by 9 bases and J by 0 bases, with 6 bases between the two germline ends. The CDR3 sequence is 13 residues long. Every sequencing run drew on 15-18 subjects and yielded over 170 million TCR-beta sequences. TCRdb used MiXCR to reprocess the 5' RACE reads, holding one entry per CDR3 protein. The sample yields about 20,000 distinct CDR3 sequences, around 16% seen once. Sequencing was performed on PBMCs. The TCR comes from a female donor with HTLV-1-associated myelopathy (HAM/TSP). V gene TRBV19 combines with J gene TRBJ1-6; no reliable D call. The CDR3 sequence is CASRDSYNSPLHF. The CDR3 region has the DNA TGTGCCAGCCGGGACTCCTATAATTCACCCCTCCACTTT.